The entry that follows covers one T cell receptor beta chain sequence. The source of the sample is a study of CD8 T cells in Susac syndrome. Random-hexamer reverse transcription was applied to roughly 0.5 to 1 ug RNA. TCRdb re-derived calls from the immunoSEQ multiplex PCR reads in MiXCR, one entry per CDR3 protein. This sample yields around 170,000 distinct CDR3 sequences, of which about 95% are seen a single time; 0.15% to 0.2% belongs to the top ten. Between the trimmed V and J ends, which lost 1 base and 8 bases, there was a span of 5 bases. The CDR3 runs to 11 residues. Germline CDR1 and CDR2: DFQATT and SNEGSKA (reference sequence).

This TCR derives from a human donor with Susac syndrome. The chain couples TRBV20-1 to TRBJ1-4, with D uncertain. The sample was CD8+ T cells from PBMCs. CDR3: CSARGPEKLFF. Here the CDR3 DNA reads TGCAGTGCTAGAGGTCCCGAAAAACTGTTTTTT.